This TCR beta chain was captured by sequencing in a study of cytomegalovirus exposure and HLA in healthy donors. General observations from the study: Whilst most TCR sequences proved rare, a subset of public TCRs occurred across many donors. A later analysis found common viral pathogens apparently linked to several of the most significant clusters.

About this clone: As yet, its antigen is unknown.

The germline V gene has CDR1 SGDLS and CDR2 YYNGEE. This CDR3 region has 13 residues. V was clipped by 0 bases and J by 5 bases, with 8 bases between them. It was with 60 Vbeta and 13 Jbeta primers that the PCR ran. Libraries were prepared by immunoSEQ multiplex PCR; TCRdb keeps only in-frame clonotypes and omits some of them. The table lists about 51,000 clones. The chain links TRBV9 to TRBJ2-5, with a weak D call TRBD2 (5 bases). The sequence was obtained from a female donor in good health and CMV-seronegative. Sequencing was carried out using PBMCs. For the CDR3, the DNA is TGTGCCAGCAGCGTAGACGTAGCGGAGACCCAGTACTTC. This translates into CASSVDVAETQYF.